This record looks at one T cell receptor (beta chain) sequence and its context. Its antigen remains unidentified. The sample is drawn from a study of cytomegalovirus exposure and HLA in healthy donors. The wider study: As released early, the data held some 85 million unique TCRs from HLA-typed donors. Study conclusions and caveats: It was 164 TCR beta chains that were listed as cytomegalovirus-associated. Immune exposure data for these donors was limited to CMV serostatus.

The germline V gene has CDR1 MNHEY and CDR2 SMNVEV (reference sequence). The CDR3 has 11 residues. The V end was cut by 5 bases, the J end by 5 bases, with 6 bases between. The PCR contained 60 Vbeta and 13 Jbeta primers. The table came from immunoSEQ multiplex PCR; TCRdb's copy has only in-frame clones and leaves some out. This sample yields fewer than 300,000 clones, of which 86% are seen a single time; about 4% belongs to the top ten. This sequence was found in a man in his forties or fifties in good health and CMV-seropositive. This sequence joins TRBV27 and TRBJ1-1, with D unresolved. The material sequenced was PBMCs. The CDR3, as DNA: TGTGCCAGCAGTCTAGGAACTGAAGCTTTCTTT. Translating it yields CASSLGTEAFF.